Below, 11 T cell receptor beta chains from the same sample are listed, as sequenced in a study of molecular identifiers for immune sequencing clone quantification. A single record per CDR3 protein comes from TCRdb applying MiXCR to the PCR reads. Among over 300,000 distinct CDR3 sequences listed, about 22% were seen once. Sequencing was done on a sample of naive CD8+ T cells from blood, with Jurkat cell RNA spiked in. Subset meaning: FACS-sorted CD8+CD4-CCR7+CD45RA+ naive T cells. These receptor sequences come from a human donor in good health. Some libraries in this study had Jurkat cell RNA spiked in.

V usage is TRBV29-1 and J usage is TRBJ2-1, with 9 bases matching TRBD2. J lost 2 bases, V lost 4 bases, and 6 bases had no gene match. This CDR3 has 15 residues. Germline CDR1 reads SQVTM; CDR2 reads ANQGSEA. The CDR3 loop is CSVVYASGTYNEQFF. The CDR3 region has the DNA TGCAGCGTTGTTTACGCTAGCGGGACCTACAATGAGCAGTTCTTC.

In this sample, this clonotype turned up many times. The genes are TRBV7-9 and TRBJ2-3, with D possibly being TRBD2 (6 bases). Between the trimmed V and J ends, which lost 5 bases and 4 bases, there was a span of 16 bases. The germline CDR1 and CDR2 sequences are SEHNR and FQNEAQ (reference sequence). The CDR3 runs 15 residues. CDR3 DNA sequence: TGTGCCAGCAGCGCCGGGCCTAGCGTGGCAGATACGCAGTATTTT. Encoded protein: CASSAGPSVADTQYF.

This clonotype was counted at least ten times. V is TRBV5-6 and J is TRBJ1-6, with D uncertain. V shed 4 bases and J shed 6 bases, with 5 bases lying between them. CDR3 size: 12 residues. The germline gives CDR1 SGHDT, CDR2 YYEEEE. The CDR3 DNA sequence: TGTGCCAGCAGCGGTCTTAATTCACCCCTCCACTTT. This encodes CASSGLNSPLHF.

This clonotype occurred a few times. J is TRBJ2-7 and V is TRBV3-1; 10 nucleotides align to TRBD1. V dropped 4 bases and J dropped 4; count of bases not matched to a gene: 7. The germline gives CDR1 LGHDT, CDR2 YNNKEL (reference sequence). The length of the CDR3 is 15 residues. The CDR3 loop is CASSPKTGGGYEQYF. In DNA form, the CDR3 reads TGTGCCAGCAGCCCAAAGACAGGGGGCGGATACGAGCAGTACTTC.

The chain joins TRBV7-9 to TRBJ2-1, with D unclear. The CDR3 has 17 amino acids. The V end was cut by 2 bases, the J end by 3 bases, with 17 bases between. Germline V gene sequence: CDR1 SEHNR, CDR2 FQNEAQ (reference sequence). CDR3 residues: CASSLPSGLEVYNEQFF. CDR3 bases: TGTGCCAGCAGCTTACCCTCTGGCCTAGAAGTCTACAATGAGCAGTTCTTC. Together with reference TRBV7-9 and TRBJ2-1, the CDR3 gives the full variable domain: DTGVSQNPRHKITKRGQNVTFRCDPISEHNRLYWYRQTLGQGPEFLTYFQNEAQLEKSRLLSDRFSAERPKGSFSTLEIQRTEQGDSAMYLCASSLPSGLEVYNEQFFGPGTRLTVL.

Many counts were recorded for this clonotype. The J gene is TRBJ1-5, the V gene TRBV4-3; D remains unclear. CDR1 is LGHNA and CDR2 is YSLEER in the germline V gene. The CDR3 runs to 17 residues. V was trimmed by 0 bases and J by 0 bases, leaving 12 bases between them. CDR3 region: CASSQDRVQFSNQPQHF. Here the CDR3 DNA reads TGCGCCAGCAGCCAAGATAGGGTGCAGTTTAGCAATCAGCCCCAGCATTTT.

This chain joins TRBV24-1 and TRBJ2-2; TRBD2 agrees at 10 bases. This CDR3 is 15 amino acids long. Per germline, CDR1 KGHDR and CDR2 SFDVKD. The V gene end was trimmed by 9 bases and the J gene end by 4 bases; junction bases not matched to a gene: 7. The CDR3 loop is CATGPAGGSTGELFF. CDR3 nucleotide sequence: TGTGCCACCGGGCCAGCGGGAGGGAGCACCGGGGAGCTGTTTTTT.

The chain joins TRBV27 to TRBJ2-3, with a possible D match to TRBD1 (6 bases). Germline V gives CDR1 MNHEY, CDR2 SMNVEV (reference sequence). V was cut by 2 bases and J by 4 bases, with 16 bases left in between. The CDR3 is made up of 16 amino acids. CDR3 amino acids: CASSLGLGAPADTQYF. DNA of the CDR3: TGTGCCAGCAGTTTAGGTCTGGGGGCGCCGGCAGATACGCAGTATTTT.

The chain recombines TRBV7-9 with TRBJ1-2; D is unclear. Germline V gene lookup returns CDR1 SEHNR and CDR2 FQNEAQ (reference sequence). Trimming shortened V by 5 bases and J by 3 bases, and 10 bases separated the two germline ends. The CDR3 has 13 amino acids. The CDR3 DNA reads as TGTGCCAGCAGCAAAACCGAGCACTATGGCTACACCTTC. As protein: CASSKTEHYGYTF.

Turning to this clonotype: One junction end disagrees with the germline gene, perhaps due to a read error. The chain is built from TRBV13 and TRBJ1-1; unclear D gene. The CDR3 runs to 13 residues. Germline V gives CDR1 PRHDT, CDR2 FYEKMQ (reference sequence). DNA for the CDR3: TGTGCCAGCCGCTTCCGTGGTCCCCCTGCCGCTCTCTTT. Translated: CASRFRGPPAALF.

This clonotype was observed at least ten times. The chain joins TRBV6-2 or TRBV6-3 to TRBJ1-2, with D hard to call. CDR1 and CDR2 (germline): MNHEY, SVGEGT. The V end was cut by 6 bases, the J end by 5 bases, with 16 bases between. This CDR3 spans 14 amino acids. CDR3 protein: CASRSPDQLYGYTF. The DNA of the CDR3 is TGTGCCAGCAGAAGCCCTGACCAGCTTTATGGCTACACCTTC.